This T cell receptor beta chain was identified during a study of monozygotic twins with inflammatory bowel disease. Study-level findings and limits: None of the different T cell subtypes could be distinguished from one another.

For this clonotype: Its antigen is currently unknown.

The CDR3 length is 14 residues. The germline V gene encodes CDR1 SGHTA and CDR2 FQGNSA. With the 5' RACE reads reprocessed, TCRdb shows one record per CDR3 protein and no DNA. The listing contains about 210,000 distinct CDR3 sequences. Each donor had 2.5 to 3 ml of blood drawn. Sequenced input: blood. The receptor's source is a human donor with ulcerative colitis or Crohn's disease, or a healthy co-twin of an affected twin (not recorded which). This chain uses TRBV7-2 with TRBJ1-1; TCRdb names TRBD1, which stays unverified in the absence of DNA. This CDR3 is CASSFQGADTEAFF. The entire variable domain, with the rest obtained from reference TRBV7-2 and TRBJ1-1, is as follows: GAGVSQSPSNKVTEKGKDVELRCDPISGHTALYWYRQSLGQGLEFLIYFQGNSAPDKSGLPSDRFSAERTGGSVSTLTIQRTQQEDSAVYLCASSFQGADTEAFFGQGTRLTVV.